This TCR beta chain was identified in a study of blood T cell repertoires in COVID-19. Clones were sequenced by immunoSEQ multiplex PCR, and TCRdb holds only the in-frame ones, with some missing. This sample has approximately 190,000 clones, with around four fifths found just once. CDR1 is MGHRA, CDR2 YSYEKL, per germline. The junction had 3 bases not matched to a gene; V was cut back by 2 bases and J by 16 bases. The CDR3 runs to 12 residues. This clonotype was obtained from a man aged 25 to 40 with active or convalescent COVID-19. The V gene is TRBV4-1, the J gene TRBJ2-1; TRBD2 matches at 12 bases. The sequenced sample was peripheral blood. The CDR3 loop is CASSQLAGGQFF. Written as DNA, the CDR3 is TGCGCCAGCAGCCAACTAGCGGGGGGGCAATTCTTC.